One sample yielded the 24 T cell receptor beta chains listed below, sequenced in a study of cytomegalovirus exposure and HLA in healthy donors. The PCR made use of 60 Vbeta and 13 Jbeta primers. Sequencing used immunoSEQ multiplex PCR; TCRdb keeps in-frame clones, though not all of them. The profile covers about 120,000 clones, with approximately 69% appearing a single time and roughly 11% taken by the ten largest. What was sequenced was PBMCs. These receptor sequences come from a woman aged 45-59 years in good health and CMV-seropositive.

This clone has more than one count but fewer than ten. The V call is TRBV27, the J call TRBJ1-4; D call uncertain. This CDR3 is built from 13 residues. The germline V and J ends were trimmed by 9 bases and 3 bases, with 11 bases remaining between them. The V gene's germline CDR1 is MNHEY and CDR2 SMNVEV (reference sequence). The DNA for the CDR3 is TGTGCCAGTTCGGGGTTGGCTAATGAAAAACTGTTTTTT. Protein sequence: CASSGLANEKLFF.

The chain combines TRBV19 with TRBJ1-3; D unclear. V lost 2 bases and J 0 bases, leaving 5 bases between the germline ends. Germline V lookup: CDR1 LNHDA, CDR2 SQIVND (reference sequence). This CDR3 is 14 amino acids long. The CDR3 spells CASSISVSGNTIYF. The CDR3 DNA reads as TGTGCCAGTAGTATATCCGTCTCTGGAAACACCATATATTTT.

CDR3 loop: CASSQHKSLDSRTEAFF. Written as DNA, the CDR3 is TGCGCCAGCAGTCAACATAAATCTCTAGACAGCCGGACTGAAGCTTTCTTT. This chain connects TRBV23-1 to TRBJ1-1; D possibly corresponds to TRBD1 (5 bases). TRBV23-1 has ORF status, its function being uncertain. This CDR3 contains 17 residues. The V end was cut by 2 bases, the J end by 5 bases, with 21 bases between.

The sample holds one count of this clone. The chain couples TRBV5-4 to TRBJ1-3; 9 bases are a match to TRBD1. After removal of 4 bases from V and 4 bases from J, the junction contained 6 bases not matched to a gene. The V gene's germline CDR1 is SGHNT and CDR2 YYREEE (reference sequence). This CDR3 has 15 amino acids. In nucleotides, the CDR3 is TGTGCCAGCAGCCTACAGGGGGCAACCGGAAACACCATATATTTT. Protein sequence: CASSLQGATGNTIYF.

V and J are TRBV7-9 and TRBJ2-2; D uncertain. Germline-derived CDR1 and CDR2 are SEHNR and FQNEAQ (reference sequence). Trimming stripped 0 bases from V and 8 bases from J, with 7 bases between. The CDR3 totals 13 residues. The CDR3: CASSLALWGELFF. The CDR3 DNA follows: TGTGCCAGCAGCTTAGCGCTATGGGGGGAGCTGTTTTTT.

The chain is built from TRBV27 and TRBJ1-2, with a weak D call TRBD1 (5 bases). CDR3 length equals 13 residues. V gave up 2 bases and J gave up 2 bases, with 6 bases separating them. Germline V gene sequence: CDR1 MNHEY, CDR2 SMNVEV (reference sequence). Here the CDR3 DNA reads TGTGCCAGCAGTTTACGGGGGAACTATGGCTACACCTTC. This translates into CASSLRGNYGYTF.

The V call is TRBV28, the J call TRBJ2-5; D is possibly TRBD1 (5 bases). With 5 bases removed from V and 4 bases from J, the gap between germline ends came to 14 bases. The CDR3 has 14 amino acids. Germline assignment: CDR1 MDHEN and CDR2 SYDVKM. The CDR3 sequence is CASSLTRTTETQYF. The CDR3 region has the DNA TGTGCCAGCAGTCTCACACGGACAACAGAGACCCAGTACTTC. Variable domain in full (rest from reference TRBV28 and TRBJ2-5): DVKVTQSSRYLVKRTGEKVFLECVQDMDHENMFWYRQDPGLGLRLIYFSYDVKMKEKGDIPEGYSVSREKKERFSLILESASTNQTSMYLCASSLTRTTETQYFGPGTRLLVL.

The sample holds a few counts of this clone. The chain links TRBV19 to TRBJ1-4; no firm D call. Deletions cut 3 bases from V and 7 bases from J, with 21 bases between. The CDR3 contains 17 residues. The V gene's germline CDR1 is LNHDA and CDR2 SQIVND (reference sequence). CDR3 residues: CASSILLSTQWREKLFF. In DNA form, the CDR3 reads TGTGCCAGTAGTATTCTCTTATCGACACAATGGCGTGAAAAACTGTTTTTT.

V is TRBV19 and J is TRBJ2-6; D is unresolved. The CDR3 runs to 17 residues. Germline V lookup: CDR1 LNHDA, CDR2 SQIVND (reference sequence). Trimming cost V 3 bases and J 3 bases, with 15 bases left between them. The chain's CDR3 is CASSIGQNRGGANVLTF. The CDR3, as DNA: TGTGCCAGTAGTATCGGTCAGAACCGAGGTGGGGCCAACGTCCTGACTTTC.

This chain uses TRBV5-1 with TRBJ2-3, with 10 bases aligning to TRBD1. The CDR3 runs 16 residues. Trimming at V came to 5 bases and at J to 0 bases, leaving 6 bases not matched to a gene. Germline V lookup: CDR1 SGHRS, CDR2 YFSETQ. CDR3 amino acids: CASSPDRGLSTDTQYF. The CDR3 DNA reads as TGCGCCAGCAGTCCTGACAGGGGGCTAAGCACAGATACGCAGTATTTT.

Remarks on this clone: Other DNA sequences in the same sample also yield this CDR3. V usage is TRBV10-3 and J usage is TRBJ2-7; 9 bases map to TRBD1. Trimming took 6 bases from V and 3 from J; bases not matched to a gene: 3. Germline V lookup: CDR1 ENHRY, CDR2 SYGVKD. This CDR3 has 13 residues. Here the CDR3 reads CAISEGQGYEQYF. The DNA for the CDR3 is TGTGCCATCAGCGAGGGACAGGGCTACGAGCAGTACTTC.

The chain links TRBV6-1 to TRBJ2-7; D is possibly TRBD2 (6 bases). Germline V lookup: CDR1 MNHNS, CDR2 SASEGT. The CDR3 covers 14 residues. V was cut by 2 bases and J by 0 bases, with 8 bases left in between. CDR3 protein: CASSEWTTSYEQYF. CDR3 nucleotide sequence: TGTGCCAGCAGTGAATGGACTACCTCCTACGAGCAGTACTTC.

This sequence joins TRBV4-3 and TRBJ1-4; D perhaps matches TRBD1 (5 bases). This CDR3 contains 14 residues. From germline, CDR1 is LGHNA and CDR2 YSLEER. Deletions cut 0 bases from V and 8 bases from J, with 10 bases between. CDR3 sequence (DNA): TGCGCCAGCAGCCAAGATGGGGCCGGAGAAAAACTGTTTTTT. Protein product: CASSQDGAGEKLFF.

This chain uses TRBV5-4 with TRBJ2-1, with a possible D match to TRBD2 (6 bases). Germline lookup yields CDR1 SGHNT and CDR2 YYREEE (reference sequence). Trimming cost V 5 bases and J 5 bases, with 17 bases left between them. The CDR3 is made up of 15 amino acids. In DNA, the CDR3 is TGTGCCAGCAGTTATCCCGGGACTGACAACAATGAGCAGTTCTTC. It encodes CASSYPGTDNNEQFF.

This clone is a singleton in its sample. The chain carries TRBV15 and TRBJ1-4; D ambiguous. CDR3 length: 16 residues. Per germline, CDR1 LNHNV and CDR2 YYDKDF (reference sequence). Trimming cost V 5 bases and J 6 bases, with 19 bases left between them. The CDR3 nucleotides are TGTGCCACCAGCCGAAAAGGAGGTTTGATGGATGAAAAACTGTTTTTT. As protein: CATSRKGGLMDEKLFF.

A single count supports this clone. The CDR3 nucleotides read TGTGCCAGCAGTGTCGGGAACACCATATATTTT. Encoded protein: CASSVGNTIYF. The V and J genes are TRBV6-1 and TRBJ1-3; no clear D gene. Germline lookup yields CDR1 MNHNS and CDR2 SASEGT. Trimming shortened V by 4 bases and J by 7 bases, and 5 bases separated the two germline ends. The length of the CDR3 is 11 residues.

The J gene is TRBJ2-5, the V gene TRBV28; D is undetermined. The CDR3 covers 15 residues. With 2 bases removed from V and 3 bases from J, the gap between germline ends came to 13 bases. Germline CDR1 and CDR2: MDHEN and SYDVKM. CDR3 DNA: TGTGCCAGCAGTTTAGATTGGGCAAAAAAAGAGACCCAGTACTTC. This codes for CASSLDWAKKETQYF.

This chain joins TRBV6-5 and TRBJ1-2; D unclear. Germline CDR1 reads MNHEY; CDR2 reads SVGAGI. This CDR3 region has 14 residues. V was clipped by 6 bases and J by 3 bases, with 14 bases between them. DNA of the CDR3: TGTGCCAGCAGCCAGGCGGGCGGGGACTATGGCTACACCTTC. Protein product: CASSQAGGDYGYTF.

The J gene is TRBJ1-2, the V gene TRBV7-2, with TRBD1 as a possible D gene (6 bases). V lost 5 bases, J lost 11 bases, and 18 bases lay in between. This CDR3 is 13 amino acids long. Germline CDR1 reads SGHTA; CDR2 reads FQGNSA. CDR3 sequence: CASSPTGGASYTF. The CDR3 DNA reads as TGTGCCAGCAGCCCCACCGGGGGGGCTTCTTACACCTTC.

The chain employs TRBV30 and TRBJ1-2; weak D call: TRBD1 (5 bases). Trimming pared 0 bases from V and 4 bases from J, leaving 12 bases between. This CDR3 spans 14 amino acids. From germline, CDR1 is GTSNPN and CDR2 SVGIG (reference sequence). In DNA form, the CDR3 reads TGTGCCTGGAGTGTACAGGACGCGTTCTATGGCTACACCTTC. It specifies CAWSVQDAFYGYTF.

This chain joins TRBV7-9 and TRBJ2-3, with D perhaps matching TRBD2 (5 bases). The V and J ends lost 5 bases and 1 base respectively, with 7 bases between them. Germline V gene data show CDR1 as SEHNR and CDR2 as FQNEAQ (reference sequence). The CDR3 is 13 residues long. Written as DNA, the CDR3 is TGTGCCAGCAGCCGAGGGCGCACAGATACGCAGTATTTT. Translating it yields CASSRGRTDTQYF.

This clone is a singleton in its sample. The chain couples TRBV5-6 to TRBJ2-5, with a tentative D call TRBD2 (7 bases). V was pared by 4 bases and J by 1 base, with 11 bases between. This CDR3 contains 14 residues. Germline CDR1 reads SGHDT; CDR2 reads YYEEEE. The CDR3 is CASSLGGRQETQYF. The CDR3 DNA follows: TGTGCCAGCAGCCTGGGGGGGCGCCAAGAGACCCAGTACTTC.

The genes are TRBV7-7 and TRBJ2-7, with 8 bases lining up with TRBD1. Germline trimming cut 1 base from V and 4 bases from J; bases unmatched to any gene: 3. Germline V gene data show CDR1 as SSHAT and CDR2 as FNYEAQ (reference sequence). This CDR3 has 14 amino acids. The CDR3 protein is CASSLGTGKYEQYF. The CDR3 DNA reads as TGTGCCAGCAGCTTAGGGACAGGGAAATACGAGCAGTACTTC.

The chain uses TRBV27 and TRBJ1-3, with D possibly TRBD1 on 5 matching bases. Trimming pared 5 bases from V and 4 bases from J, leaving 12 bases between. Germline lookup yields CDR1 MNHEY and CDR2 SMNVEV (reference sequence). CDR3 length: 14 amino acids. The CDR3 sequence: CASSQGIFGNTIYF. The CDR3 region has the DNA TGTGCCAGCAGTCAGGGAATCTTCGGAAACACCATATATTTT.